These T cell receptor beta chains were read from a single sample in a study of blood T cell repertoires in COVID-19. The method was immunoSEQ multiplex PCR; TCRdb's version includes in-frame clones alone and lacks a portion of them. The sample has 150,000 to 200,000 clones, 80% to 90% seen once. The specimen was peripheral blood. The receptors here all came from a man in his 60s with acute or convalescent COVID-19. CDR3s include the opening cysteine and the closing phenylalanine or tryptophan. A D gene is named only where the DNA matches it firmly. Clone sizes are given selectively: once, few, many, or a class where the clone is expanded.

V: TRBV9
D: TRBD2
size: .
J: TRBJ2-7
DNA: TGTGCCAGCAGCGGGGACTACCACTCCTACGAGCAGTACTTC
CDR3: CASSGDYHSYEQYF

V: TRBV10-3
D: TRBD2
size: once
J: TRBJ2-1
DNA: TGTGCCATCAGTGAGTCAGGGCTAGCGGGAGTGAATGAGCAGTTCTTC
CDR3: CAISESGLAGVNEQFF

V: TRBV11-1
D: TRBD2
size: .
J: TRBJ2-7
DNA: TGTGCCAGCAGCTCCCAAGGGACTAGCGAGCAGTACTTC
CDR3: CASSSQGTSEQYF

V: TRBV30
D: .
size: .
J: TRBJ1-2
DNA: TGTGCCCACGAATATGGGGGGAACTATGGCTACACCTTC
CDR3: CAHEYGGNYGYTF

V: TRBV28
D: .
size: .
J: TRBJ2-7
DNA: TGTGCCAGCAGCTCGATCCGGGGGAATCGCGAGCAGTACTTC
CDR3: CASSSIRGNREQYF

V: TRBV19
D: TRBD2
size: .
J: TRBJ2-1
DNA: TGTGCCAGTACCGCGGGAGGTGGGTTCTATGAGCAGTTCTTC
CDR3: CASTAGGGFYEQFF

V: TRBV18
D: TRBD2
size: once
J: TRBJ2-1
DNA: TGTGCCAGCTCACCCCGCGGGACTAGCGAGAACAATGAGCAGTTCTTC
CDR3: CASSPRGTSENNEQFF

V: TRBV5-4
D: TRBD2
size: .
J: TRBJ2-7
DNA: TGTGCCAGCAGCCGCAGACTAGCGGGAGATGTATCCTACGAGCAGTACTTC
CDR3: CASSRRLAGDVSYEQYF

V: TRBV10-3
D: TRBD1
size: once
J: TRBJ1-2
DNA: TGTGCCATCAGGGGACAGATAGGTGGCTACACCTTC
CDR3: CAIRGQIGGYTF

V: TRBV14
D: TRBD1
size: .
J: TRBJ2-3
DNA: TGTGCCAGCAGCCAAGAATCCGGGACAGCCCTTCCAGATACGCAGTATTTT
CDR3: CASSQESGTALPDTQYF

V: TRBV2
D: .
size: .
J: TRBJ1-5
DNA: TGTGCCAGCAGTCGGGGGGGCTATAGCAATCAGCCCCAGCATTTT
CDR3: CASSRGGYSNQPQHF

V: TRBV20-1
D: .
size: few
J: TRBJ2-3
DNA: TGCAGTGCCGTATCCACAGATACGCAGTATTTT
CDR3: CSAVSTDTQYF

V: TRBV5-1
D: .
size: .
J: TRBJ1-1
DNA: TGCGCCAGCAGCTTGGAAGGTCAGGGGAACACTGAAGCTTTCTTT
CDR3: CASSLEGQGNTEAFF

V: TRBV3-1/TRBV3-2
D: .
size: once
J: TRBJ2-2
DNA: TGTGCCAGCAGCCTCCTAGGGGGAGCGAACACCGGGGAGCTGTTTTTT
CDR3: CASSLLGGANTGELFF

V: TRBV12-3/TRBV12-4
D: .
size: .
J: TRBJ2-7
DNA: TGTGCCAGCAGCCCTGGACTCTACGAGCAGTACTTC
CDR3: CASSPGLYEQYF

V: TRBV6-5
D: TRBD1
size: .
J: TRBJ1-2
DNA: TGTGCCAGCAGTCCGACAGGGGGCATACGGGGCTACACCTTC
CDR3: CASSPTGGIRGYTF

V: TRBV20-1
D: TRBD1
size: .
J: TRBJ2-1
DNA: TGCAGTGCTAGTAGGCGCCGACAGGGGGCTTTTAATGAGCAGTTCTTC
CDR3: CSASRRRQGAFNEQFF

V: TRBV5-1
D: TRBD1
size: few
J: TRBJ1-4
DNA: TGCGCCAGCAGCTCGGAGGGACAGGGGAAACTGTTTTTT
CDR3: CASSSEGQGKLFF

V: TRBV3-1/TRBV3-2
D: TRBD1
size: .
J: TRBJ1-3
DNA: TGTGCCAGCAGCCGTCCCGGGACAGGGTACTCTGGAAACACCATATATTTT
CDR3: CASSRPGTGYSGNTIYF

V: TRBV7-9
D: TRBD1
size: .
J: TRBJ1-3
DNA: TGTGCCAGCAGCGTAGACCTAAGGACAGGGGGGAACTCTGGAAACACCATATATTTT
CDR3: CASSVDLRTGGNSGNTIYF